This is a list of T cell receptor beta chains from one sample in a study of CD8+CD57+ T cells in acquired aplastic anemia. TCRdb used MiXCR to reprocess the reads, holding one entry per CDR3 protein. Found here are 150,000 or so distinct CDR3 sequences, roughly 48% of them singletons; the top ten hold about 2.8%. The sequenced sample was sorted CD4+, CD8+, or CD8+CD57+ T cells (not recorded which) from PBMCs. The receptor set was obtained from a human donor with aplastic anemia. Both conserved end residues are part of each CDR3. Fields, in order: CDR3 protein, CDR3 DNA, clone size, J gene, D gene, V gene, CDR3 length. D genes are given only for firm matches. Not every row has a clone size; where given, it reads once, few, many or a size class.

CASSYGGRDEKLFF	TGTGCCAGCAGTTACGGGGGGCGGGATGAAAAACTGTTTTTT	few	TRBJ1-4	NA	TRBV6-5	14
CASSPSTTQPQHF	TGTGCCAGTAGCCCCTCGACAACTCAGCCCCAGCATTTT	NA	TRBJ1-5	NA	TRBV19	13
CATSAQYNSPLHF	TGTGCCACCAGTGCACAGTACAATTCACCCCTCCACTTT	NA	TRBJ1-6	NA	TRBV24-1	13
CSVEDLTLTGTF	TGCAGCGTTGAAGATCTTACCTTGACAGGCACCTTC	NA	TRBJ1-2	NA	TRBV29-1	12
CASSLRTSDYEQYF	TGCGCCAGCAGCTTAAGGACGTCAGACTACGAGCAGTACTTC	few	TRBJ2-7	NA	TRBV5-1	14
CASGLDRGNQPQHF	TGTGCTAGTGGCCTGGACAGGGGCAATCAGCCCCAGCATTTT	many	TRBJ1-5	TRBD1	TRBV12-5	14
CSATHLVYEQFF	TGCAGTGCTACACACCTCGTATATGAGCAGTTCTTC	NA	TRBJ2-1	NA	TRBV20-1	12
CASIQSGTDGYTF	TGTGCCAGTATCCAGTCCGGGACAGATGGCTACACCTTC	many	TRBJ1-2	TRBD1	TRBV19	13
CSPRQNTEAFF	TGCAGTCCAAGACAAAACACTGAAGCTTTCTTT	few	TRBJ1-1	NA	TRBV20-1	11
CASKDSRPPLHF	TGTGCCAGCAAGGACAGCCGACCACCCCTCCACTTT	NA	TRBJ1-6	NA	TRBV6-1	12
CASSLVLLEAFF	TGTGCCAGCAGCTTAGTCCTACTTGAAGCTTTCTTT	NA	TRBJ1-1	NA	TRBV7-8	12
CASSLARPGGLGEQSF	TGTGCCAGCAGCTTAGCGAGGCCGGGAGGCCTCGGAGAGCAGTCCTTC	NA	TRBJ2-1	TRBD2	TRBV7-2	16
CSVPTNTEAFF	TGCAGCGTTCCCACTAACACTGAAGCTTTCTTT	few	TRBJ1-1	NA	TRBV29-1	11
CAGSHNRGVYEQYF	TGTGCCGGCAGCCACAACAGGGGAGTCTACGAGCAGTACTTC	once	TRBJ2-7	TRBD1	TRBV5-6	14
CASLRGWQGDNEQFF	TGTGCCAGCCTAAGGGGGTGGCAGGGGGACAATGAGCAGTTCTTC	many	TRBJ2-1	TRBD1	TRBV12-3/TRBV12-4	15
CAISESVVQGEKLFF	TGTGCCATCAGTGAGTCCGTTGTCCAGGGTGAAAAACTGTTTTTT	few	TRBJ1-4	NA	TRBV10-3	15
CASSDPGTSGGWLF	TGTGCCAGCAGTGACCCCGGGACTAGCGGGGGGTGGCTCTTC	NA	TRBJ2-1	TRBD2	TRBV25-1	14
CASSYQRGQHPNSPLHF	TGTGCCAGCAGTTATCAGAGGGGGCAACACCCTAATTCACCCCTCCACTTT	many	TRBJ1-6	TRBD1	TRBV6-5	17
CASSLGRVRVPYGYTF	TGTGCCAGCAGCTTGGGTCGGGTACGGGTTCCGTATGGCTACACCTTC	NA	TRBJ1-2	NA	TRBV5-4	16
CACSLGNREAGNTIYF	TGTGCCTGCAGCTTGGGAAATAGGGAGGCTGGAAACACCATATATTTT	once	TRBJ1-3	NA	TRBV5-6	16
CSASPPGNQPQHF	TGCAGTGCTAGCCCCCCAGGGAATCAGCCCCAGCATTTT	NA	TRBJ1-5	NA	TRBV20-1	13
CASSLVDSNQPQHF	TGTGCCAGCAGCTTAGTGGATAGCAATCAGCCCCAGCATTTT	few	TRBJ1-5	NA	TRBV7-9	14
CATSDGGQAYEQYF	TGTGCCACCAGTGATGGCGGGCAAGCCTACGAGCAGTACTTC	NA	TRBJ2-7	NA	TRBV24-1	14
CATSGDTGELFF	TGTGCCACCTCTGGGGACACCGGGGAGCTGTTTTTT	NA	TRBJ2-2	NA	TRBV24-1	12
CASSRDRASYEQYF	TGTGCCAGCTCCCGGGACAGAGCCTCCTACGAGCAGTACTTC	many	TRBJ2-7	TRBD1	TRBV6-1	14
CASSTGGTLSTQYF	TGTGCCAGCAGCACAGGGGGCACGCTGAGTACGCAGTATTTT	many	TRBJ2-3	TRBD1	TRBV9	14
CASRRGAGKRSADTQYF	TGTGCCAGCAGAAGAGGGGCGGGGAAGAGGTCGGCAGATACGCAGTATTTT	many	TRBJ2-3	NA	TRBV7-3	17
CASSVPGLSYEQYF	TGTGCCAGTAGTGTTCCGGGACTCTCCTACGAGCAGTACTTC	many	TRBJ2-7	NA	TRBV19	14
CASSVGDKETQYF	TGTGCCAGCAGTGTCGGGGACAAAGAGACCCAGTACTTC	few	TRBJ2-5	NA	TRBV7-8	13
CSAEGQGWGGYGYTF	TGCAGTGCGGAAGGACAGGGCTGGGGTGGCTATGGCTACACCTTC	NA	TRBJ1-2	TRBD1	TRBV20-1	15
CASRGQGADEQYF	TGTGCCAGCAGAGGGCAGGGGGCTGACGAGCAGTACTTC	few	TRBJ2-7	TRBD1	TRBV2	13
CSADDAAYNEQFF	TGCAGTGCGGATGACGCAGCCTACAATGAGCAGTTCTTC	many	TRBJ2-1	NA	TRBV20-1	13
CSARVSGAGDTQYF	TGCAGTGCTAGAGTTTCGGGGGCGGGGGATACGCAGTATTTT	many	TRBJ2-3	NA	TRBV20-1	14
CASSQGLEGFGEQYF	TGCGCCAGCAGCCAAGGTCTGGAGGGATTTGGCGAGCAGTACTTC	NA	TRBJ2-7	NA	TRBV2	15
CASSAPQGRQPQRF	TGCGCCAGCAGTGCGCCACAGGGCCGACAGCCCCAGCGTTTT	NA	TRBJ1-5	NA	TRBV10-2	14
CASSDKGFGANVLTF	TGTGCCAGCAGCGACAAGGGCTTTGGGGCCAACGTCCTGACTTTC	NA	TRBJ2-6	NA	TRBV28	15
CAISENPSYGYTF	TGTGCCATCAGTGAAAATCCCAGCTATGGCTACACCTTC	NA	TRBJ1-2	NA	TRBV10-3	13
CASSGTGKDTQYF	TGTGCCAGCAGCGGAACGGGGAAAGATACGCAGTATTTT	NA	TRBJ2-3	NA	TRBV27	13
CASTPGLAGDQETQYF	TGTGCCAGCACCCCCGGACTAGCGGGGGACCAAGAGACCCAGTACTTC	many	TRBJ2-5	TRBD2	TRBV12-3/TRBV12-4	16
CASSLEGDSDSPLHF	TGCGCCAGCAGCTTGGAAGGGGACTCGGATTCACCCCTCCACTTT	many	TRBJ1-6	NA	TRBV5-1	15
CASSLERGTPYGYTF	TGCGCCAGCAGCTTGGAACGCGGGACTCCCTATGGCTACACCTTC	many	TRBJ1-2	NA	TRBV5-1	15
CASLTGMSSYNEQFF	TGTGCCAGCTTGACAGGGATGAGCTCCTACAATGAGCAGTTCTTC	NA	TRBJ2-1	TRBD1	TRBV28	15
CASSLVGRGDNYGYTF	TGTGCCAGCAGCCTCGTTGGCAGGGGGGACAACTATGGCTACACCTTC	many	TRBJ1-2	TRBD1	TRBV11-2	16